These 21 T cell receptor beta chains share one sample of origin, sequenced in a study of identical twins. TCRdb reanalysed the 5' RACE reads using MiXCR and keeps one entry per CDR3 protein. The sample yields 400,000 to 500,000 distinct CDR3 sequences, 13% to 15% seen once. These data were likewise used in another study, on yellow fever vaccine responses in identical twins.

Sequenced input: CD4+ T cells sorted from blood. The receptors originated from a woman between 18 and 30 years old in good health.

The chain joins TRBV12-3 or TRBV12-4 to TRBJ2-1; D is perhaps TRBD2 (6 bases). This CDR3 spans 13 amino acids. V was cut by 8 bases and J by 5 bases, with 13 bases left in between. CDR3 loop: CASLGDFDNEQFF. For the CDR3, the DNA is TGTGCCAGCCTAGGGGACTTCGACAATGAGCAGTTCTTC.

V is TRBV29-1 and J is TRBJ2-6; no definite D call. Germline-derived CDR1 and CDR2 are SQVTM and ANQGSEA. V lost 5 bases, J lost 0 bases, and 5 bases lay in between. The CDR3 totals 13 residues. The DNA for the CDR3 is TGCAGCGTTACCTCCTCTGGGGCCAACGTCCTGACTTTC. Protein sequence: CSVTSSGANVLTF. Using reference TRBV29-1 and TRBJ2-6 for the parts outside the CDR3, the full variable domain is SAVISQKPSRDICQRGTSLTIQCQVDSQVTMMFWYRQQPGQSLTLIATANQGSEATYESGFVIDKFPISRPNLTFSTLTVSNMSPEDSSIYLCSVTSSGANVLTFGAGSRLTVL.

The CDR3 loop reads CSVVGLSTDTQYF. DNA of the CDR3: TGCAGCGTTGTAGGACTTTCAACAGATACGCAGTATTTT. The V and J genes are TRBV29-1 and TRBJ2-3, with D possibly TRBD2 on 5 matching bases. This CDR3 comprises 13 residues. Germline V CDR1 and CDR2: SQVTM, ANQGSEA. V lost 4 bases and J 3 bases, leaving 11 bases between the germline ends.

This clonotype was counted many times. The chain has TRBV6-2 or TRBV6-3 and TRBJ1-6; D call uncertain. The CDR3 extends over 14 amino acids. Germline V gives CDR1 MNHEY, CDR2 SVGEGT. Trimming pared 2 bases from V and 10 bases from J, leaving 12 bases between. The chain's CDR3 is CASSYVPGYSPLHF. The CDR3 DNA sequence: TGTGCCAGCAGTTACGTCCCAGGATACTCACCCCTCCACTTT.

The gene calls are TRBV20-1 and TRBJ2-7; 10 bases line up with TRBD2. This CDR3 has 14 residues. Trimming cost V 3 bases and J 4 bases; bases outside gene matches: 6. The germline CDR1 and CDR2 sequences are DFQATT and SNEGSKA (reference sequence). In nucleotides, the CDR3 is TGCAGTGCTAGCCAATTAGCGGGAGGTTACGAGCAGTACTTC. It yields the protein CSASQLAGGYEQYF.

A word on this clonotype: Germline and junction disagree at one end, which may indicate a read error. The chain is built from TRBV29-1 and TRBJ1-4, with no clear D. The germline V gene encodes CDR1 SQVTM and CDR2 ANQGSEA. The CDR3 length is 11 residues. CDR3 DNA: TGCAGCGTTCTTGACGGTGAACAACTGTTTTTT. Its translation: CSVLDGEQLFF.

This clonotype appeared a few times. This chain links TRBV7-9 with TRBJ2-7; D call uncertain. The germline V gene has CDR1 SEHNR and CDR2 FQNEAQ (reference sequence). V gave up 1 base and J gave up 7 bases, with 11 bases separating them. There are 13 residues in the CDR3. The CDR3, as DNA: TGTGCCAGCAGCTTAGACTCCTTGGGGGAGCAGTACTTC. It encodes CASSLDSLGEQYF.

The chain employs TRBV29-1 and TRBJ1-1; D not certain. CDR3 length: 14 residues. Trimming stripped 4 bases from V and 1 base from J, with 13 bases between. Germline V gives CDR1 SQVTM, CDR2 ANQGSEA. The CDR3 spells CSVGFEGRNTEAFF. For the CDR3, the DNA is TGCAGCGTTGGCTTTGAGGGCAGGAACACTGAAGCTTTCTTT.

The chain carries TRBV6-2 or TRBV6-3 and TRBJ2-4; D possibly corresponds to TRBD2 (5 bases). The V end was cut by 6 bases, the J end by 0 bases, with 15 bases between. Germline V gene sequence: CDR1 MNHEY, CDR2 SVGEGT. This CDR3 spans 16 amino acids. The CDR3 sequence is CASSRSEAVAKNIQYF. DNA of the CDR3: TGTGCCAGCAGCCGATCGGAGGCCGTAGCCAAAAACATTCAGTACTTC.

This clonotype showed up just a few times. The chain combines TRBV12-3 or TRBV12-4 with TRBJ2-6; 9 bases align to TRBD1. The CDR3 spans 15 residues. The junction had 2 bases not matched to a gene; V was cut back by 6 bases and J by 2 bases. This CDR3 reads CASRRQGAGANVLTF. CDR3 nucleotide sequence: TGTGCCAGCAGGCGACAGGGGGCTGGGGCCAACGTCCTGACTTTC.

This clonotype was observed a handful of times. The chain has TRBV4-2 and TRBJ1-1, with 9 bases matching TRBD1. The junction had 6 bases not matched to a gene; V was cut back by 4 bases and J by 6 bases. The germline V gene encodes CDR1 LGHNA and CDR2 YNFKEQ. The CDR3 totals 14 residues. CDR3 nucleotide sequence: TGTGCCAGCAGCCCGGACAGGGGTCTCGCTGAAGCTTTCTTT. It specifies CASSPDRGLAEAFF.

V and J are TRBV28 and TRBJ2-1; no clear D. This CDR3 has 13 amino acids. CDR1 is MDHEN and CDR2 is SYDVKM in the germline V gene. Between the trimmed V and J ends, which lost 5 bases and 1 base, there was a span of 6 bases. The CDR3 DNA sequence: TGTGCCAGCAGTCCTCGGTCCTACAATGAGCAGTTCTTC. Its translation is CASSPRSYNEQFF.

V usage is TRBV7-3 and J usage is TRBJ2-3; D not resolved. Trimming pared 4 bases from V and 5 bases from J, leaving 19 bases between. The germline gives CDR1 SGHTA, CDR2 FQGTGA. There are 16 residues in the CDR3. CDR3 protein: CASSSLPTLFRDTQYF. Written as DNA, the CDR3 is TGTGCCAGCAGCTCCTTACCCACTCTTTTTAGAGATACGCAGTATTTT.

In its sample, this clonotype was seen a few times. The chain joins TRBV14 to TRBJ2-3; TRBD2 agrees at 12 bases. Per germline, CDR1 SGHDN and CDR2 FVKESK. The V segment lost 2 bases and the J segment 4 bases; nucleotides outside the gene matches: 7. The CDR3 runs to 17 residues. CDR3 in amino acids: CASSQNPSGRAADTQYF. CDR3 sequence (DNA): TGTGCCAGCAGCCAAAATCCTAGCGGGAGGGCGGCAGATACGCAGTATTTT.

This clonotype has only a few counts. This chain uses TRBV20-1 with TRBJ2-2, with TRBD2 identical over 9 bases. This CDR3 contains 15 residues. In germline, CDR1 is DFQATT, CDR2 SNEGSKA (reference sequence). The ends lost 3 bases at V and 4 bases at J; junction bases unmatched: 6. The CDR3 sequence: CSASLAGGVTGELFF. The CDR3 coding sequence is TGCAGTGCTAGTCTGGCGGGAGGGGTCACCGGGGAGCTGTTTTTT.

This sequence joins TRBV7-3 and TRBJ2-3; D is undetermined. Germline V gene data show CDR1 as SGHTA and CDR2 as FQGTGA. This CDR3 comprises 15 residues. Trimming shortened V by 8 bases and J by 1 base, and 16 bases separated the two germline ends. CDR3 amino acids: CASALGVLRTDTQYF. The CDR3 region has the DNA TGTGCCAGCGCCCTGGGTGTCCTCCGCACAGATACGCAGTATTTT.

This clonotype was counted between two and nine times. The rearrangement uses TRBV28 and TRBJ2-7; 7 bases match TRBD1. CDR3 length: 15 amino acids. V shed 5 bases and J 2 bases; nucleotides not matched to a gene: 9. CDR1 and CDR2 from the germline V gene are MDHEN and SYDVKM. CDR3 sequence (DNA): TGTGCCAGCAGTAACACAGGGGTAGTAACCTACGAGCAGTACTTC. This gives the protein CASSNTGVVTYEQYF.

This clonotype was detected ten times or more. The chain employs TRBV11-2 and TRBJ2-1; D gene unclear. Trimming stripped 5 bases from V and 0 bases from J, with 11 bases between. There are 15 residues in the CDR3. Germline values: CDR1 SGHAT, CDR2 FQNNGV. CDR3 in DNA: TGTGCCAGCAGCAACATTCAGAGCTCCTACAATGAGCAGTTCTTC. The encoded protein is CASSNIQSSYNEQFF.

The chain carries TRBV5-1 and TRBJ2-7, with 7 bases lining up with TRBD2. V lost 4 bases and J lost 2; bases outside the gene matches: 3. Germline CDR1 and CDR2: SGHRS and YFSETQ. This CDR3 spans 13 amino acids. Here the CDR3 reads CASSRGGAYEQYF. For the CDR3, the DNA is TGCGCCAGCAGCCGCGGGGGAGCCTACGAGCAGTACTTC.

The chain recombines TRBV3-1 with TRBJ2-7; D is perhaps TRBD1 (6 bases). Germline V gene data show CDR1 as LGHDT and CDR2 as YNNKEL (reference sequence). The CDR3 covers 14 residues. V gave up 2 bases and J gave up 6 bases, with 14 bases separating them. The CDR3 here is CASSQNQGMGEQYF. Written as DNA, the CDR3 is TGTGCCAGCAGCCAAAATCAGGGGATGGGCGAGCAGTACTTC.

The chain employs TRBV7-6 and TRBJ2-1; 12 positions match TRBD2. Unmatched junction bases numbered 13, after V lost 3 bases and J lost 7 bases. This CDR3 has 18 residues. The V gene's germline CDR1 is SGHVS and CDR2 FNYEAQ. The CDR3 protein is CASSFGLAGSSGENEQFF. The CDR3 DNA is TGTGCCAGCAGCTTCGGACTAGCGGGGAGCTCAGGGGAGAATGAGCAGTTCTTC.